This is a list of T cell receptor beta chains from one sample in a study of T-cell reconstitution after alpha-beta-depleted transplantation in children. TCRdb reprocessed the PCR reads via MiXCR and lists one record per CDR3 protein. This sample carries 800,000 to 1,000,000 distinct CDR3 sequences, roughly 29% of them seen once, and the ten largest clones take roughly 31%. This specimen consisted of PBMCs, mostly from graft donor cells, obtained 360 days after TCRalphabeta/CD19-depleted stem cell transplant. Every receptor here comes from a boy in the first two years of life who had a stem cell transplant for SCID, so the T cells may come from the graft donor. Each CDR3 is given with its conserved first and last residue. D genes are given only for firm matches. Some rows have no size entry. The others give once, few or many, or a class for an expanded clone.

DNA | CDR3 | J | V | D | size
TGCGCCAGCAGCTTGGAGCAGGTGGACGAGCAGTACTTC | CASSLEQVDEQYF | TRBJ2-7 | TRBV5-1 | . | .
TGTGCCAGCAGCCATTTTAGCCGTGGCACTGAAGCTTTCTTT | CASSHFSRGTEAFF | TRBJ1-1 | TRBV3-1 | . | few
TGTGCCAGCAGCCCTGGTTTAGGGGGCGAGGCTAACTATGGCTACACCTTC | CASSPGLGGEANYGYTF | TRBJ1-2 | TRBV7-2 | TRBD1 | .
TGTGCCATCAGTGAGGATATGGCAGGGCGCAATGAGCAGTTCTTC | CAISEDMAGRNEQFF | TRBJ2-1 | TRBV10-3 | . | few
TGTGCCAGCAGCTTGCAGGGGCGCGTCGACACCATATATTTT | CASSLQGRVDTIYF | TRBJ1-3 | TRBV7-2 | . | .
TGTGCCAGCAGCTTACTAAACCTATACTCCTACGAGCAGTACTTC | CASSLLNLYSYEQYF | TRBJ2-7 | TRBV7-2 | . | many
TGTGCCAGCAGAGAAGACAGCGGAGCCGTCTCGGTCATTCAGTACTTC | CASREDSGAVSVIQYF | TRBJ2-4 | TRBV2 | . | .
TGCAGCGTTGTCCCAGGGTCTGGCTACACCTTC | CSVVPGSGYTF | TRBJ1-2 | TRBV29-1 | . | .
TGCGCCAGCAGTCGAGACAGTTCGAAGACTGAAGCTTTCTTT | CASSRDSSKTEAFF | TRBJ1-1 | TRBV5-1 | . | many
TGTGCCAGCAGCCGACAGGGGGCAAATTCACCCCTCCACTTT | CASSRQGANSPLHF | TRBJ1-6 | TRBV7-3 | TRBD1 | .
TGCAGCGTTACCGCCCCGACAGGGACCCATGGCTACACCTTC | CSVTAPTGTHGYTF | TRBJ1-2 | TRBV29-1 | TRBD1 | once
TGTGCCAGCAGTTCCCTGGGGACTAGCGGGGGGCAGGAGACCCAGTACTTC | CASSSLGTSGGQETQYF | TRBJ2-5 | TRBV12-3/TRBV12-4 | TRBD2 | .
TGCGCCAGCAGCCAAGAAGATCGATCGAACTATGGCTACACCTTC | CASSQEDRSNYGYTF | TRBJ1-2 | TRBV4-3 | . | few
TGTGCCAGCTCACGGGGAATTGAGAACACTGAAGCTTTCTTT | CASSRGIENTEAFF | TRBJ1-1 | TRBV18 | . | once
TGTGCCAGCATGGGGGTAGGGGCGGAAATCGCCTACAATGAGCAGTTCTTC | CASMGVGAEIAYNEQFF | TRBJ2-1 | TRBV12-3/TRBV12-4 | . | .
TGTGCCAGCAGTCAGAGTAGCGGGGGGTCCTACAATGAGCAGTTCTTC | CASSQSSGGSYNEQFF | TRBJ2-1 | TRBV12-3/TRBV12-4 | TRBD2 | .
TGCGCCAGCAGCCAAGGTTGGGGACGGACCCAAGAGACCCAGTACTTC | CASSQGWGRTQETQYF | TRBJ2-5 | TRBV4-1 | . | .
TGTGCCAGCAGCCCCCGAGCGGGGGTCCAGTACTTC | CASSPRAGVQYF | TRBJ2-7 | TRBV9 | TRBD2 | few
TGTGCCAGCAGCTTAGCTAAGTCGGCAGCCCGAAGTATGGGCTACACCTTC | CASSLAKSAARSMGYTF | TRBJ1-2 | TRBV7-6 | . | .
TGTGCCAGCAGCAAAATCGGGACTAGCGGTGAATCCTACAATGAGCAGTTCTTC | CASSKIGTSGESYNEQFF | TRBJ2-1 | TRBV21-1 | . | .
TGCAGCGTTCCGCAGCATTACGAGCAGTACTTC | CSVPQHYEQYF | TRBJ2-7 | TRBV29-1 | . | few
TGTGCCAGCAGCATCGGGTCCAGCTATAATTCACCCCTCCACTTT | CASSIGSSYNSPLHF | TRBJ1-6 | TRBV7-6 | . | few
TGTGCCAGCAGCCAACTAGCGGGGGAGCAGTACTTC | CASSQLAGEQYF | TRBJ2-7 | TRBV3-1 | TRBD2 | many
TGTGCCAGCACTCGGACTAGCGAGACCTACAATGAGCAGTTCTTC | CASTRTSETYNEQFF | TRBJ2-1 | TRBV12-3/TRBV12-4 | TRBD2 | few
TGTGCCAGCAGCTTACAGGGGGCCTACCAGCCCCAGCATTTT | CASSLQGAYQPQHF | TRBJ1-5 | TRBV12-3/TRBV12-4 | TRBD1 | .
TGTGCCAGCAGCGACGGACAAAATACGCAGTATTTT | CASSDGQNTQYF | TRBJ2-3 | TRBV5-6 | . | .
TGTGCCAGCAGCTTGATCCTCACAGATACGCAGTATTTT | CASSLILTDTQYF | TRBJ2-3 | TRBV5-5 | . | .
TGTGCCAGCAGCGCGAGAACAGGGGGCGCGTCCACTGAAGCTTTCTTT | CASSARTGGASTEAFF | TRBJ1-1 | TRBV7-8 | TRBD1 | .
TGCGCCAGCAGCCAAGGTCGGGGACTAAATGAAAAACTGTTTTTT | CASSQGRGLNEKLFF | TRBJ1-4 | TRBV4-3 | . | .
TGCAGCGTTGAAGTTACAGGGCACGGTGGCTACACCTTC | CSVEVTGHGGYTF | TRBJ1-2 | TRBV29-1 | . | many
TGTGCCACCAGCAGAGATAGACCCGGGGAGCTGTTTTTT | CATSRDRPGELFF | TRBJ2-2 | TRBV15 | . | few
TGTGCCAGCAGCTCTGACAGGGATGAGCAGTACTTC | CASSSDRDEQYF | TRBJ2-7 | TRBV5-6 | TRBD1 | few
TGTGCCAGCAGTATCGACAGGATGAACTATGGCTACACCTTC | CASSIDRMNYGYTF | TRBJ1-2 | TRBV2 | . | .
TGCAGCGTTTCCTACTCGGGATCTGGCACAGATACGCAGTATTTT | CSVSYSGSGTDTQYF | TRBJ2-3 | TRBV29-1 | . | few
TGTGCCAGCAGTCCCCTCAGACAGGGATACGATGGCTACACCTTC | CASSPLRQGYDGYTF | TRBJ1-2 | TRBV28 | TRBD1 | once
TGTGCCAGTAGTCAACGACCCGGTGGCCCCTACAATGAGCAGTTCTTC | CASSQRPGGPYNEQFF | TRBJ2-1 | TRBV19 | . | .
TGCAGTGTTTGGGAATGGCCCGGACAAGAGACCCAGTACTTC | CSVWEWPGQETQYF | TRBJ2-5 | TRBV20-1 | . | few